The table lists the clone carrying this T cell receptor (beta chain) with a few counts. Antigen: not known. With nine to eleven days of culture completed, CD4+ T cells were isolated. Two doses of either BNT162b2 or mRNA-1273 were given to each participant. Nucleocapsid antibodies stayed negative before and after vaccination, showing no earlier SARS-CoV-2 infection. Data came from immunoSEQ multiplex PCR; TCRdb stores just in-frame clones and leaves some out. The data contain some 30,000 clones, around 70% of them singletons. This specimen comes from a study of vaccination effects on CD4 cells after COVID-19. Study conclusions and caveats: Marked contraction was observed in infection-induced and vaccine-induced clones late after vaccination.

In germline, CDR1 is MRHNA, CDR2 SNTAGT. CDR3 length: 15 residues. The V and J ends lost 6 bases and 8 bases, in that order; junction bases with no gene match: 6. This chain links TRBV6-4 with TRBJ2-1; TRBD2 matches at 14 bases. The sequence derives from a human donor who received a COVID-19 vaccine. The sequencing used CD4+ T cells from PBMCs cultured without peptide, collected after COVID-19 vaccination. CDR3 residues: CASSLTSGGADEQFF. CDR3 sequence (DNA): TGTGCCAGCAGCCTGACTAGCGGGGGGGCCGATGAGCAGTTCTTC.